A selection of T cell receptor beta chains follows, all from one sample in a study of blood T cell repertoires in COVID-19. Data came from immunoSEQ multiplex PCR; TCRdb stores just in-frame clones and leaves some out. The sample carries about 180,000 clones, 86% recorded once. Sequenced sample: PBMCs or T cells enriched from blood (not recorded which). The receptors shown here come from a woman in her 30s who had recovered from COVID-19. Both conserved end residues are part of each CDR3. D genes are given only for firm matches. The size of a clone is reported for some rows only, either as once, few or many, or as a class for expanded clones.

V: TRBV5-8
D: -
size: -
J: TRBJ2-7
CDR3: CASSRGAPYEQYF
DNA: TGTGCCAGCTCTCGGGGGGCGCCCTACGAGCAGTACTTC

V: TRBV2
D: TRBD1
size: once
J: TRBJ1-2
CDR3: CASSGFDRGRVVSWGYTF
DNA: TGTGCCAGCAGTGGTTTCGACAGGGGGCGCGTAGTATCATGGGGCTACACCTTC

V: TRBV5-4
D: TRBD2
size: -
J: TRBJ2-7
CDR3: CASSLDLTSNSYEQYF
DNA: TGTGCCAGCAGCTTGGATCTGACTAGCAACTCCTACGAGCAGTACTTC

V: TRBV6-5
D: -
size: -
J: TRBJ1-5
CDR3: CASSYDRADQPQHF
DNA: TGTGCCAGCAGTTACGACAGAGCAGATCAGCCCCAGCATTTT

V: TRBV5-4
D: -
size: -
J: TRBJ2-5
CDR3: CASSLGGRTREETQYF
DNA: TGTGCCAGCAGCTTGGGGGGGAGGACCAGAGAAGAGACCCAGTACTTC

V: TRBV7-9
D: TRBD2
size: -
J: TRBJ2-7
CDR3: CASSLGVAGVSHF
DNA: TGTGCCAGCAGCTTAGGGGTCGCGGGAGTTTCCCACTTC

V: TRBV19
D: -
size: -
J: TRBJ1-1
CDR3: CASSIRISTEAFF
DNA: TGTGCCAGTAGTATCCGTATTAGCACTGAAGCTTTCTTT

V: TRBV10-3
D: TRBD2
size: -
J: TRBJ2-1
CDR3: CAISESRGRGNEQFF
DNA: TGTGCCATCAGTGAGTCTCGAGGGAGGGGTAATGAGCAGTTCTTC

V: TRBV2
D: TRBD2
size: -
J: TRBJ2-3
CDR3: CASSRVLAGVGDTQYF
DNA: TGTGCCAGCTCCAGAGTCCTAGCGGGAGTGGGAGATACGCAGTATTTT

V: TRBV7-3
D: TRBD1
size: -
J: TRBJ2-1
CDR3: CASGQGDEQFF
DNA: TGTGCCAGCGGACAGGGCGATGAGCAGTTCTTC

V: TRBV25-1
D: -
size: -
J: TRBJ1-1
CDR3: CASSEYNSYTEAFF
DNA: TGTGCCAGCAGTGAATATAATTCTTACACTGAAGCTTTCTTT

V: TRBV28
D: TRBD1
size: -
J: TRBJ1-6
CDR3: CASSTRQGEVDSPLHF
DNA: TGTGCCAGCAGTACCCGTCAGGGGGAGGTTGATTCACCCCTCCACTTT

V: TRBV2
D: TRBD1
size: -
J: TRBJ1-6
CDR3: CASSSPGTELYNSPLHF
DNA: TGTGCCAGCAGTTCCCCCGGGACAGAATTATATAATTCACCCCTCCACTTT

V: TRBV6-5
D: -
size: once
J: TRBJ1-5
CDR3: CASRTENQPQHF
DNA: TGTGCCAGCAGAACAGAGAATCAGCCCCAGCATTTT

V: TRBV4-1
D: TRBD2
size: -
J: TRBJ2-5
CDR3: CASSQGTSGQETQYF
DNA: TGCGCCAGCAGCCAAGGGACTAGCGGGCAAGAGACCCAGTACTTC

V: TRBV5-1
D: TRBD2
size: -
J: TRBJ2-7
CDR3: CASSLTSGASYEQYF
DNA: TGCGCCAGCAGCCTTACTAGCGGTGCCTCCTACGAGCAGTACTTC

V: TRBV15
D: TRBD2
size: -
J: TRBJ2-1
CDR3: CATSRARGRTGNEQFF
DNA: TGTGCCACCAGCAGAGCGCGGGGGAGGACGGGGAATGAGCAGTTCTTC

V: TRBV15
D: TRBD2
size: -
J: TRBJ2-7
CDR3: CATSRDGEGGSDEQYF
DNA: TGTGCCACCAGCAGAGATGGGGAGGGCGGGTCGGACGAGCAGTACTTC

V: TRBV19
D: -
size: -
J: TRBJ2-7
CDR3: CASSKFHGSEVRGEQYF
DNA: TGTGCCAGTAGTAAGTTTCACGGTAGCGAGGTCCGGGGAGAGCAGTACTTC

V: TRBV6-5
D: -
size: -
J: TRBJ2-7
CDR3: CASKDLGDYEQYF
DNA: TGTGCCAGCAAAGACTTAGGCGATTACGAGCAGTACTTC

V: TRBV5-1
D: -
size: once
J: TRBJ2-2
CDR3: CASSPGTGANTGELFF
DNA: TGCGCCAGCAGCCCGGGGACGGGAGCGAACACCGGGGAGCTGTTTTTT

V: TRBV6-5
D: TRBD1
size: -
J: TRBJ1-5
CDR3: CASSNRDRGYQPQHF
DNA: TGTGCCAGCAGTAACCGGGACAGGGGTTATCAGCCCCAGCATTTT

V: TRBV18
D: -
size: -
J: TRBJ2-2
CDR3: CASSPFGGTNTGELFF
DNA: TGTGCCAGCTCACCATTCGGCGGGACGAACACCGGGGAGCTGTTTTTT

V: TRBV28
D: TRBD1
size: -
J: TRBJ1-1
CDR3: CASIRGQSEAFF
DNA: TGTGCCAGCATTAGGGGGCAGAGTGAAGCTTTCTTT

V: TRBV19
D: TRBD1
size: few
J: TRBJ2-7
CDR3: CASSIAGTGSYEQYF
DNA: TGTGCCAGTAGTATAGCCGGGACAGGGTCCTACGAGCAGTACTTC

V: TRBV30
D: TRBD2
size: -
J: TRBJ2-5
CDR3: CAWSVAGTSRLETQYF
DNA: TGTGCCTGGAGTGTGGCTGGGACTAGTAGGCTAGAGACCCAGTACTTC

V: TRBV19
D: TRBD2
size: -
J: TRBJ2-7
CDR3: CASSLTSGGAYEQYF
DNA: TGTGCCAGTAGTCTGACTAGCGGGGGAGCCTACGAGCAGTACTTC

V: TRBV9
D: -
size: -
J: TRBJ1-5
CDR3: CASSVIGGFNQPQHF
DNA: TGTGCCAGCAGTGTTATCGGGGGGTTTAATCAGCCCCAGCATTTT

V: TRBV5-6
D: -
size: -
J: TRBJ2-1
CDR3: CASSLGSLTSFYNEQFF
DNA: TGTGCCAGCAGCTTGGGCTCCCTTACTAGCTTCTACAATGAGCAGTTCTTC

V: TRBV18
D: TRBD1
size: few
J: TRBJ1-3
CDR3: CASSPDRGAGNTIYF
DNA: TGTGCCAGCTCACCGGACAGGGGAGCAGGAAACACCATATATTTT

V: TRBV5-4
D: -
size: -
J: TRBJ2-3
CDR3: CASSASGARWDTQYF
DNA: TGTGCCAGCAGCGCTTCGGGTGCCCGGTGGGATACGCAGTATTTT

V: TRBV5-1
D: TRBD2
size: -
J: TRBJ2-5
CDR3: CASSPGVAGWETQYF
DNA: TGCGCCAGCAGCCCCGGGGTAGCGGGATGGGAGACCCAGTACTTC

V: TRBV28
D: -
size: -
J: TRBJ1-4
CDR3: CASSDLRGATNEKLFF
DNA: TGTGCCAGCAGCGACCTCCGGGGGGCAACTAATGAAAAACTGTTTTTT

V: TRBV29-1
D: TRBD1
size: -
J: TRBJ2-3
CDR3: CSARSGGDTQYF
DNA: TGCAGCGCCCGGTCAGGGGGAGATACGCAGTATTTT

V: TRBV19
D: TRBD1
size: -
J: TRBJ1-6
CDR3: CASSISPIAGTGGNSPLHF
DNA: TGTGCCAGTAGTATCTCTCCCATCGCCGGGACAGGGGGTAATTCACCCCTCCACTTT

V: TRBV28
D: TRBD2
size: -
J: TRBJ2-1
CDR3: CASSLLASGEENEQFF
DNA: TGTGCCAGCAGTTTATTGGCTAGCGGGGAAGAGAATGAGCAGTTCTTC

V: TRBV2
D: -
size: -
J: TRBJ1-3
CDR3: CASWRNRSGNTIYF
DNA: TGTGCCAGCTGGAGGAACCGAAGTGGAAACACCATATATTTT

V: TRBV19
D: TRBD2
size: -
J: TRBJ2-5
CDR3: CASSMGLAGEETQYF
DNA: TGTGCCAGTAGCATGGGACTAGCGGGAGAAGAGACCCAGTACTTC

V: TRBV3-1/TRBV3-2
D: -
size: -
J: TRBJ2-7
CDR3: CASSQGEVGTGQYF
DNA: TGTGCCAGCAGCCAAGGGGAGGTTGGGACGGGGCAGTACTTC

V: TRBV11-2
D: -
size: -
J: TRBJ2-1
CDR3: CASSYLTRDEQFF
DNA: TGTGCCAGCAGCTATCTGACTAGGGATGAGCAGTTCTTC

V: TRBV5-1
D: -
size: -
J: TRBJ2-3
CDR3: CASSFRGTRDTQYF
DNA: TGCGCCAGCAGCTTCCGGGGGACCAGAGATACGCAGTATTTT

V: TRBV3-1/TRBV3-2
D: -
size: -
J: TRBJ1-1
CDR3: CASARVTNTEAFF
DNA: TGTGCCAGCGCCAGGGTTACGAACACTGAAGCTTTCTTT

V: TRBV5-1
D: -
size: -
J: TRBJ2-1
CDR3: CASSLEPPSERPFFNEQFF
DNA: TGCGCCAGCAGCTTGGAACCCCCTAGCGAAAGACCGTTTTTCAATGAGCAGTTCTTC

V: TRBV5-1
D: TRBD1
size: -
J: TRBJ2-7
CDR3: CASSLGSGGGYEQYF
DNA: TGCGCCAGCAGCTTGGGGTCAGGGGGTGGATACGAGCAGTACTTC

V: TRBV15
D: TRBD2
size: few
J: TRBJ2-7
CDR3: CATGTGTSIYEQYF
DNA: TGTGCCACCGGAACCGGGACTAGCATCTACGAGCAGTACTTC

V: TRBV9
D: TRBD1
size: few
J: TRBJ1-1
CDR3: CASSFSNRGDTEAFF
DNA: TGTGCCAGCAGCTTTTCCAACAGGGGGGACACTGAAGCTTTCTTT

V: TRBV30
D: TRBD1
size: -
J: TRBJ1-2
CDR3: CAWSSPGQASGYGYTF
DNA: TGTGCCTGGAGTAGTCCGGGACAGGCCTCCGGCTATGGCTACACCTTC

V: TRBV6-6
D: -
size: -
J: TRBJ1-5
CDR3: CASSLVWVGQGNQPQHF
DNA: TGTGCCAGCAGTCTGGTTTGGGTGGGGCAGGGCAATCAGCCCCAGCATTTT

V: TRBV2
D: -
size: -
J: TRBJ1-6
CDR3: CASSSTDSHNSPLHF
DNA: TGTGCCAGCAGCTCGACGGACAGCCATAATTCACCCCTCCACTTT

V: TRBV4-2
D: -
size: -
J: TRBJ1-4
CDR3: CASSQEMAVVEKLFF
DNA: TGTGCCAGCAGCCAAGAAATGGCCGTGGTTGAAAAACTGTTTTTT

V: TRBV18
D: TRBD1
size: -
J: TRBJ1-1
CDR3: CASSLTGVEYTEAFF
DNA: TGTGCCAGCTCACTTACAGGGGTTGAGTACACTGAAGCTTTCTTT

V: TRBV5-1
D: TRBD2
size: -
J: TRBJ2-7
CDR3: CASSLFAGEPYEQYF
DNA: TGCGCCAGCAGCTTGTTTGCGGGAGAACCCTACGAGCAGTACTTC

V: TRBV28
D: -
size: -
J: TRBJ2-7
CDR3: CASSFGFQRRFYEQYF
DNA: TGTGCCAGCAGTTTCGGGTTCCAGCGGAGATTCTACGAGCAGTACTTC